Listed below are T cell receptor beta chains from one sample, sequenced in a study of blood T cell repertoires in COVID-19. Measured with immunoSEQ multiplex PCR; TCRdb has only the in-frame clones, and not every one. Among around 250,000 clones listed, 91% were seen once. Source material: PBMCs or T cells enriched from blood (not recorded which). These receptor sequences come from a human donor in a cohort exposed to, infected with or recovered from COVID-19 (not recorded which). The donor label of this sample is uncertain. Both conserved end residues are part of each CDR3. The order of the fields is V gene, J gene, clone size, D gene, CDR3 DNA, CDR3 protein. A D gene is named only where the DNA matches it firmly. Size tells how often a clone was seen (once, few, many) or the class of an expanded clone, and some rows leave it out.

TRBV2	TRBJ1-5	-	-	TGTGCCAGCAGTGAGGCCGCTAGCAATCAGCCCCAGCATTTT	CASSEAASNQPQHF
TRBV2	TRBJ1-5	-	-	TGTGCCAGCAGTGAGAGGCCTTATAGCAATCAGCCCCAGCATTTT	CASSERPYSNQPQHF
TRBV25-1	TRBJ1-1	once	-	TGTGCCAGCAGCCAGACAGGCCCCCGAGGAACTGAAGCTTTCTTT	CASSQTGPRGTEAFF
TRBV4-2	TRBJ2-1	-	TRBD2	TGTGCCAGCAGCCAAACGTATTCTGCGGGGGGGAGCTCCTACAATGAGCAGTTCTTC	CASSQTYSAGGSSYNEQFF
TRBV27	TRBJ1-6	-	-	TGTGCCAGCAGTTACCCGTCCCGGGGAGGGAATTCACCCCTCCACTTT	CASSYPSRGGNSPLHF
TRBV2	TRBJ2-7	-	-	TGTGCCGGACTGTCCTACTCAGCGCAGTACTTC	CAGLSYSAQYF
TRBV6-4	TRBJ2-2	-	-	TGTGCCAGCAGACAGGGTTCGACCGGGGAGCTGTTTTTT	CASRQGSTGELFF
TRBV15	TRBJ1-2	-	-	TGTGCCACCTCAGGGGACGACTATGGCTACACCTTC	CATSGDDYGYTF
TRBV10-3	TRBJ1-2	-	TRBD1	TGTGCCATCAGTGGGGACAGGGGGCATGGCTACACCTTC	CAISGDRGHGYTF
TRBV29-1	TRBJ2-5	-	TRBD2	TGCAGCGTCGGGCTAGCGGATACACAAGAGACCCAGTACTTC	CSVGLADTQETQYF
TRBV6-5	TRBJ1-1	-	-	TGTGCCAGCAGGGCTTTGGACTCAAACACTGAAGCTTTCTTT	CASRALDSNTEAFF
TRBV29-1	TRBJ2-7	-	-	TGCAGCGTTGACCCCCGGCAGGCTGAGCAGTACTTC	CSVDPRQAEQYF
TRBV7-3	TRBJ2-7	-	TRBD2	TGTGCCAGCAGCTTAACTAGCGGGGGCCCGTACGAGCAGTACTTC	CASSLTSGGPYEQYF
TRBV5-1	TRBJ1-1	-	TRBD1	TGCGCCAGCAGCTTGGTTGGACAGGGGGGCACTGAAGCTTTCTTT	CASSLVGQGGTEAFF
TRBV9	TRBJ2-7	-	-	TGTGCCAGCAGCGTAGGAGGGTCCAACTACGAGCAGTACTTC	CASSVGGSNYEQYF
TRBV7-9	TRBJ1-2	-	TRBD1	TGTGCCAGCAGCTTAAAGGGGGCTGCGGGCTACACCTTC	CASSLKGAAGYTF
TRBV5-1	TRBJ2-7	once	TRBD1	TGCGCCAGCAGCGCAGGACAGGGGAGTTCCGAGCAGTACTTC	CASSAGQGSSEQYF
TRBV7-2	TRBJ2-5	-	-	TGTGCCAGCAGCTTAGTTAATCAAGAGACCCAGTACTTC	CASSLVNQETQYF
TRBV20-1	TRBJ2-1	-	-	TGCAGTGCTAGTGGGGGAGCCTACAATGAGCAGTTCTTC	CSASGGAYNEQFF
TRBV4-3	TRBJ1-2	few	TRBD1	TGCGCCAGCAGCCAAGATCTTGACAGGGGCCCGGGCGATTCGATGGGCTACACCTTC	CASSQDLDRGPGDSMGYTF
TRBV5-1	TRBJ2-7	-	TRBD1	TGCGCCAGCAGCGTCGCCGGGACAGCGCCCTACGAGCAGTACTTC	CASSVAGTAPYEQYF
TRBV9	TRBJ1-2	once	-	TGTGCCAGCAGCGTAGGGGAGCGAGCTAACTATGGCTACACCTTC	CASSVGERANYGYTF
TRBV28	TRBJ1-2	-	TRBD1	TGTGCCAGCTTGGAGGGCACAGGGGGCCGTGGCTACACCTTC	CASLEGTGGRGYTF
TRBV27	TRBJ2-7	-	TRBD2	TGTGCCAGCACCGATAGGGCCCCTCCGGGACTAGCGGGGGAGCAGTACTTC	CASTDRAPPGLAGEQYF
TRBV6-4	TRBJ1-2	-	-	TGTGCCAGCAGTGCCCGTCTGGGCTACACCTTC	CASSARLGYTF
TRBV2	TRBJ1-1	once	-	TGTGCCAGCAGTGAAAGGCAGGGGCAAAGGGAAGCTTTCTTT	CASSERQGQREAFF
TRBV24-1	TRBJ2-5	-	TRBD2	TGTGCCACCAGTGATTTAGGTAGCGGGGCGGGCCAAGAGACCCAGTACTTC	CATSDLGSGAGQETQYF